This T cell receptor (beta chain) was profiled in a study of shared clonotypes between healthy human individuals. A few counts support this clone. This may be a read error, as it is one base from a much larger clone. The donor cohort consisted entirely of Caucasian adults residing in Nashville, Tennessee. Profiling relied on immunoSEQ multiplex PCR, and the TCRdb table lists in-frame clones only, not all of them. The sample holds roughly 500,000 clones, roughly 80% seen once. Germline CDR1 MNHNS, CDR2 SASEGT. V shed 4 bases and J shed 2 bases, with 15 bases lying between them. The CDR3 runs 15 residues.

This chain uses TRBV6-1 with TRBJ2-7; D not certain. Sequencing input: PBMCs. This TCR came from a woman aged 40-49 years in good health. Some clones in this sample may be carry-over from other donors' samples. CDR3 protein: CASSVVGSRTYEQYF. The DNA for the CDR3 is TGTGCCAGCAGTGTTGTAGGCAGCAGAACCTACGAGCAGTACTTC.